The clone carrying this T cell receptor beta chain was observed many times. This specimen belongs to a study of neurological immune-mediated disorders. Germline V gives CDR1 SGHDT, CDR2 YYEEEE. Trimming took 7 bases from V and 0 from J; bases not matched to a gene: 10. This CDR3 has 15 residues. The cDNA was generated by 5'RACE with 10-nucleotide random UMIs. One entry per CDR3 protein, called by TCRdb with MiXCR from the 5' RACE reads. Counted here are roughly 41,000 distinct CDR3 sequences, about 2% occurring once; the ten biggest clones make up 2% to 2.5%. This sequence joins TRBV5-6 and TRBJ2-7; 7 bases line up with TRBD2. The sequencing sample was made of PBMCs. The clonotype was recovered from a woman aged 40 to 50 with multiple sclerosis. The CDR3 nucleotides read TGTGCCAGCGGGCTGGCCCGGGACTACTCCTACGAGCAGTACTTC. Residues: CASGLARDYSYEQYF. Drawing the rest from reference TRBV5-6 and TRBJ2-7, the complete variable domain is DAGVTQSPTHLIKTRGQQVTLRCSPKSGHDTVSWYQQALGQGPQFIFQYYEEEERQRGNFPDRFSGHQFPNYSSELNVNALLLGDSALYLCASGLARDYSYEQYFGPGTRLTVT.